The sequence of this T cell receptor (beta chain) was determined in a study of blood T cell repertoires in COVID-19. In the study overall: The United States, Italy and Spain provided the acute and convalescent COVID-19 samples.

The V gene's germline CDR1 is SGDLS and CDR2 YYNGEE. V shed 0 bases and J shed 2 bases, with 8 bases lying between them. The CDR3 contains 15 residues. Assignment of participants to cohorts was predicated upon participant-reported clinical history. The method was immunoSEQ multiplex PCR; TCRdb's version includes in-frame clones alone and lacks a portion of them. In the table there are about 230,000 clones, around nine tenths of which are singletons. Sequencing was performed on PBMCs or T cells enriched from blood (not recorded which). V usage is TRBV9 and J usage is TRBJ1-4; D possibly corresponds to TRBD1 (5 bases). This clonotype originated in a woman aged 25-40 years with acute COVID-19. Here the CDR3 DNA reads TGTGCCAGCAGCGTAGAGACAGCTACTAATGAAAAACTGTTTTTT. Amino acids: CASSVETATNEKLFF.